This TCR beta chain derives from a study of cytomegalovirus exposure and HLA in healthy donors. Study conclusions and caveats: Investigators reported some 150 TCR beta chains as tied to cytomegalovirus.

Worth noting for this clone: Antigen: not known.

The CDR3 is 17 residues long. Germline loops: CDR1 ENHRY, CDR2 SYGVKD. Trimming took off 2 bases at V and 3 bases at J, with 16 bases between the two ends. Primers included in the PCR were 60 Vbeta and 13 Jbeta primers. Using immunoSEQ multiplex PCR, the repertoire was profiled, and TCRdb retains in-frame clones only, with some absent. The sample shows roughly 140,000 clones, 75% to 85% of them seen only once. The donors comprised healthy bone marrow donors. The chain is built from TRBV10-3 and TRBJ2-2; a weak D match, TRBD2 (5 bases). The sequenced sample was PBMCs. The source is a man aged 45-60 years in good health and CMV-seropositive. CDR3 region: CAISETGYALDTGELFF. CDR3 nucleotides: TGTGCCATCAGTGAGACGGGATATGCCCTGGACACCGGGGAGCTGTTTTTT.